One TCR beta chain is described in this entry. The record originates from a study of blood T cell repertoires in COVID-19. Study information: The study drew acute and convalescent COVID-19 samples from the United States, Italy and Spain. PBMCs, B-cell-depleted T cells, or T cells provided the cDNA or gDNA that made up the material.

Germline V gene sequence: CDR1 SNHLY, CDR2 FYNNEI. CDR3 length: 15 residues. With 7 bases removed from V and 4 bases from J, the gap between germline ends came to 19 bases. In the study's own analysis: Amplification of reference gene primers was used by the study to estimate nucleated cell counts. The repertoire was sequenced with immunoSEQ multiplex PCR; TCRdb's copy has only in-frame clones and lacks some. Clone size and V and J calls were adopted from that table, with D and trimming inferred from the DNA. The table records roughly 100,000 clones, about 87% of them present only once. The sequencing sample was made of peripheral blood. This TCR derives from a human donor with COVID-19, enrolled during active disease. The donor label of this sample is uncertain. The rearrangement joins TRBV2 to TRBJ1-2; D perhaps matches TRBD1 (5 bases). For the CDR3, the DNA is TGTGCCAGCAACGCTAGGGGAAGGGAGGGCTATGGCTACACCTTC. This encodes CASNARGREGYGYTF.